Each of the 3 T cell receptor beta chains below was sequenced from the same sample in a study of blood T cells in healthy people across ages (dated by TCRdb to about 2015). Library construction relied on 5' RACE. Sequenced using an Illumina HiSeq 2500. A second PCR of about 7 to 12 cycles was run with a J-beta primer mix and a sample-barcoded 5' primer. TCRdb ran its own pipeline on the public reads, namely fastp trimming at Q25 and MiXCR clone calling, and kept in-frame beta chains. Each record represents a unique CDR3 protein, reported with the most common genes and DNA among its rows. This sample has 1.5 million to 2 million distinct CDR3 sequences in its table, and roughly a third of those were observed once. The ten largest clones add up to approximately 11% of the sample. Sequenced: blood. Receptor source: a woman aged 25 to 39 in good health.

The chain is built from TRBV27 and TRBJ1-2, with 11 bases lining up with TRBD1. This CDR3 contains 14 residues. Germline loops: CDR1 MNHEY, CDR2 SMNVEV (reference sequence). Unmatched junction bases numbered 7, after V lost 5 bases and J lost 8 bases. CDR3 bases: TGTGCCAGCAGTCGGGCGGACAGGGGGCCCGGCTACACCTTC. It codes for CASSRADRGPGYTF.

A remark on this clonotype: The junction departs from the called germline gene at one end, perhaps through a read error. The V gene is TRBV27, the J gene TRBJ2-1; tentatively, D is TRBD2 (5 bases). In germline, CDR1 is MNHEY, CDR2 SMNVEV (reference sequence). The CDR3 extends over 13 amino acids. The CDR3 sequence: CVSSFRRDNEQFF. The CDR3 bases are TGTGTCAGCAGTTTTAGGCGGGACAATGAGCAGTTCTTC.

This clonotype was seen a few times. The gene calls are TRBV2 and TRBJ2-1, with 11 positions matching TRBD2. V lost 7 bases to trimming and J lost 5 bases; unmatched junction nucleotides: 4. Germline assignment: CDR1 SNHLY and CDR2 FYNNEI. The CDR3 runs 14 residues. In DNA form, the CDR3 reads TGTGCCAGCACACTGGGACTAGCGGACAATGAGCAGTTCTTC. It yields the protein CASTLGLADNEQFF.